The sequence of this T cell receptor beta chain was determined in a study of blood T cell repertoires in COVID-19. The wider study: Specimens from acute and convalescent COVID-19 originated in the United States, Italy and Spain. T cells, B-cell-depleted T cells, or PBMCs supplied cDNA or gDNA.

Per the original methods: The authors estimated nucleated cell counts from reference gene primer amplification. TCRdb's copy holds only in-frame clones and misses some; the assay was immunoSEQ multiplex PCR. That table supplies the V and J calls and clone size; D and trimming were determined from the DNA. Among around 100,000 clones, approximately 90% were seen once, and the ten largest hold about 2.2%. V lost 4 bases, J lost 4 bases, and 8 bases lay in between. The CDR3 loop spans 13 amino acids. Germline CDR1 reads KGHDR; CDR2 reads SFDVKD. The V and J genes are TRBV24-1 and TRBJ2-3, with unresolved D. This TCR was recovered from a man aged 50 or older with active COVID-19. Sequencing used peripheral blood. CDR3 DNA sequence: TGTGCCACCAGTGACCCTCCTCCAGATACGCAGTATTTT. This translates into CATSDPPPDTQYF.